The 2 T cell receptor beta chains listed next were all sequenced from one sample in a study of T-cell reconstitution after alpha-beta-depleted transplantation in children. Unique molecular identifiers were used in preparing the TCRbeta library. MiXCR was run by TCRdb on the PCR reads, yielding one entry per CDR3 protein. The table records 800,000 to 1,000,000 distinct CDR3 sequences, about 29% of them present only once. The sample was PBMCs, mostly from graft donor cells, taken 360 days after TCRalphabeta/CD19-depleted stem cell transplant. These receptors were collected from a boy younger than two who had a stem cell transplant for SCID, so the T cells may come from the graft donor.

CDR3 protein: CASSLDFSGGASYNEQFF. The DNA of the CDR3 is TGCGCCAGCAGCTTGGATTTTAGCGGGGGGGCCTCCTACAATGAGCAGTTCTTC. The rearrangement uses TRBV5-1 and TRBJ2-1; 11 bases fit TRBD2. V lost 0 bases, J lost 0 bases, and 5 bases stayed unmatched. CDR3 length: 18 amino acids. Germline lookup yields CDR1 SGHRS and CDR2 YFSETQ.

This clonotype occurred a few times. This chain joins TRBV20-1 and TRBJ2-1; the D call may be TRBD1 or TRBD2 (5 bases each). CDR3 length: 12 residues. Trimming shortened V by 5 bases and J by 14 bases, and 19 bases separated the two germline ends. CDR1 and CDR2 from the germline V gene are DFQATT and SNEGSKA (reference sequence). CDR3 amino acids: CSASSGTRAKFF. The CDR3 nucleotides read TGCAGTGCTTCCTCCGGGACGCGTGCGAAGTTCTTC.